The 22 T cell receptor beta chains given below trace back to one sample, sequenced in a study of shared clonotypes between healthy human individuals (TCRdb year 2020). The receptor library was made with the immunoSEQ multiplex PCR assay. The source is immuneACCESS, and TCRdb retained only in-frame sequences with V and J called. Part of the clones is not carried over; for the studies checked, unresolved V genes explain less than half of this, and the remainder is unexplained. The table for this sample lists 400,000 to 550,000 clones; around 80% of them were counted only once. The ten largest make up approximately 12% of the sample. The specimen sequenced was PBMCs. The receptor set was obtained from a woman in her thirties or forties in good health. Some clones in this sample may be carry-over from other donors' samples.

The gene calls are TRBV2 and TRBJ1-3; 9 nucleotides line up with TRBD1. The junction had 3 bases not matched to a gene; V was cut back by 3 bases and J by 6 bases. CDR3 size: 14 residues. Germline V gene lookup returns CDR1 SNHLY and CDR2 FYNNEI. The CDR3 coding sequence is TGTGCCAGCAGTGACACAGGGGGCGAAAACACCATATATTTT. Translating gives CASSDTGGENTIYF.

CDR3 amino acids: CASSLISQETQYF. The CDR3 DNA is TGTGCCAGCAGCTTGATCAGTCAAGAGACCCAGTACTTC. The chain couples TRBV11-3 to TRBJ2-5; unclear D gene. The CDR3 extends over 13 amino acids. CDR1 is SGHNT and CDR2 is YENEEA in the germline V gene. The ends were cut back, 3 bases at V and 2 bases at J, with 7 bases in the middle.

This clone appeared a single time. The junction departs from germline at one end; a sequencing error may be responsible. Here the CDR3 reads CASSPGTGGVNEQFF. CDR3 DNA sequence: TGTGCTAGCAGCCCCGGGACAGGGGGGGTCAATGAGCAGTTCTTC. The V and J genes are TRBV7-7 and TRBJ2-1, with 11 bases matching TRBD1. This CDR3 is built from 15 residues. CDR1 and CDR2 (germline): SSHAT, FNYEAQ (reference sequence).

The chain uses TRBV30 and TRBJ1-4; the D gene is possibly TRBD1 (5 bases). Looked up from germline, CDR1 is GTSNPN and CDR2 is SVGIG (reference sequence). Deletions cut 4 bases from V and 6 bases from J, with 18 bases between. This CDR3 has 15 amino acids. The CDR3 here is CAWTSRGLRDEKLFF. CDR3 bases: TGTGCCTGGACTTCCCGGGGACTACGGGATGAAAAACTGTTTTTT.

The chain uses TRBV2 and TRBJ2-1; the match to TRBD2 covers 14 bases. Trimming at V came to 6 bases and at J to 8 bases, leaving 6 bases not matched to a gene. There are 15 residues in the CDR3. The germline CDR1 and CDR2 sequences are SNHLY and FYNNEI. CDR3 in amino acids: CASSKGTSGSYEQFF. The DNA of the CDR3 is TGTGCCAGCAGCAAAGGGACTAGCGGGAGCTATGAGCAGTTCTTC.

This clone was picked up one time. The chain's CDR3 is CASGREPNTGELFF. In DNA, the CDR3 is TGTGCCAGCGGGCGGGAGCCGAACACCGGGGAGCTGTTTTTT. The rearrangement uses TRBV6-5 and TRBJ2-2; the match to TRBD2 covers 7 bases. Germline V lookup: CDR1 MNHEY, CDR2 SVGAGI. The V segment lost 8 bases and the J segment 0 bases; nucleotides outside the gene matches: 3. The CDR3 runs to 14 residues.

V gene TRBV5-1 combines with J gene TRBJ2-1; D might be TRBD2 (5 bases). CDR3 length equals 15 residues. V lost 1 base, J lost 2 bases, and 10 bases lay in between. Germline CDR1 reads SGHRS; CDR2 reads YFSETQ. The CDR3 region has the DNA TGCGCCAGCAGCTTGTCAACGGGGACCTACAATGAGCAGTTCTTC. This encodes CASSLSTGTYNEQFF.

J is TRBJ1-2 and V is TRBV28; 7 nucleotides agree with TRBD1. Germline V gene lookup returns CDR1 MDHEN and CDR2 SYDVKM. The CDR3 extends over 15 amino acids. The trim removed 3 bases at V and 6 bases at J, leaving 10 bases unmatched. CDR3 amino acids: CASSFTRTGLNGYTF. The CDR3 region has the DNA TGTGCCAGCAGTTTTACAAGGACAGGTTTAAATGGCTACACCTTC.

The chain couples TRBV9 to TRBJ2-2; D unresolved. Germline V gene sequence: CDR1 SGDLS, CDR2 YYNGEE. Trimming cost V 4 bases and J 6 bases, with 7 bases left between them. The CDR3 length is 12 residues. CDR3 amino acids: CASSRLAGELFF. The CDR3 DNA follows: TGTGCCAGCAGCCGTCTGGCCGGGGAGCTGTTTTTT.

The chain recombines TRBV10-2 with TRBJ1-3; TRBD1 might be the D (6 bases). CDR1 and CDR2 from the germline V gene are WSHSY and SAAADI. Trimming removed 5 bases from V and 2 bases from J, with 10 bases in between. This CDR3 comprises 14 residues. This chain's CDR3 is CASSTSGAGNTIYF. CDR3 sequence (DNA): TGCGCCAGCAGTACCTCAGGGGCTGGAAACACCATATATTTT.

J is TRBJ2-3 and V is TRBV18; D is ambiguous. V was trimmed by 2 bases and J by 5 bases, leaving 11 bases between them. Germline V gene lookup returns CDR1 KGHSH and CDR2 LQKENI. CDR3 length equals 14 residues. The CDR3 is CASSPGVDGDTQYF. For the CDR3, the DNA is TGTGCCAGCTCACCAGGGGTAGATGGAGATACGCAGTATTTT.

V usage is TRBV9 and J usage is TRBJ2-1; 13 positions agree with TRBD2. Trimming at V came to 0 bases and at J to 9 bases, leaving 15 bases not matched to a gene. Germline V CDR1 and CDR2: SGDLS, YYNGEE. The CDR3 contains 19 residues. DNA for the CDR3: TGTGCCAGCAGCGTAGGATTGATTTGGACTAGCGGGAGTTATAGTGAGCAGTTCTTC. Protein product: CASSVGLIWTSGSYSEQFF.

The chain has TRBV14 and TRBJ2-7, with D uncertain. Between the trimmed V and J ends, which lost 0 bases and 3 bases, there was a span of 9 bases. Germline CDR1 reads SGHDN; CDR2 reads FVKESK. This CDR3 comprises 14 residues. The CDR3 is CASSQEWVSYEQYF. The CDR3 DNA sequence: TGTGCCAGCAGCCAAGAGTGGGTAAGCTACGAGCAGTACTTC.

The chain carries TRBV7-6 and TRBJ1-5; D remains ambiguous. Germline V gives CDR1 SGHVS, CDR2 FNYEAQ. Trimming took off 4 bases at V and 3 bases at J, with 4 bases between the two ends. The CDR3 spans 12 residues. The CDR3 nucleotides are TGTGCCAGCAGCTCCTTCAATCAGCCCCAGCATTTT. This sequence encodes CASSSFNQPQHF.

This chain uses TRBV5-1 with TRBJ1-4, with a possible D match to TRBD1 (5 bases). CDR3 length: 15 amino acids. Germline assignment: CDR1 SGHRS and CDR2 YFSETQ. V lost 0 bases and J lost 8, with 14 bases in between. Written as DNA, the CDR3 is TGCGCCAGCAGCTTGGAAGGGAGGGGAGAGGAAAAACTGTTTTTT. It encodes CASSLEGRGEEKLFF.

This clone is a singleton in its sample. This chain joins TRBV6-5 and TRBJ1-1, with D maybe TRBD1 (6 bases). Germline loops: CDR1 MNHEY, CDR2 SVGAGI. V was cut by 2 bases and J by 7 bases, with 17 bases left in between. This CDR3 has 15 residues. The chain's CDR3 is CASSYLGQGIVEAFF. The CDR3 DNA reads as TGTGCCAGCAGTTACCTCGGGCAGGGGATAGTTGAAGCTTTCTTT.

With regard to this clone: Additional DNA sequences in this sample encode the identical CDR3. The V call is TRBV18, the J call TRBJ2-7; D perhaps matches TRBD2 (6 bases). This CDR3 is built from 12 residues. Trimming stripped 3 bases from V and 4 bases from J, with 7 bases between. CDR1 and CDR2 from the germline V gene are KGHSH and LQKENI. The CDR3 coding sequence is TGTGCCAGCTCACCGGGGGGTTACGAGCAGTACTTC. Encoded protein: CASSPGGYEQYF.

A note on this clone: Distinct nucleotide sequences in the sample also encode this CDR3. The V and J genes are TRBV28 and TRBJ2-3, with TRBD2 identical over 15 bases. The J segment lost 2 bases and the V segment lost 4 bases, leaving 4 bases of the junction unmatched. From germline, CDR1 is MDHEN and CDR2 SYDVKM. The CDR3 contains 17 residues. The CDR3 is CASSWGLAGGATDTQYF. In nucleotides, the CDR3 is TGTGCCAGCAGTTGGGGACTAGCGGGAGGTGCCACAGATACGCAGTATTTT.

This sequence joins TRBV6-5 and TRBJ2-5, with 7 bases identical to TRBD2. Germline trimming cut 0 bases from V and 5 bases from J; bases unmatched to any gene: 6. The CDR3 is made up of 15 amino acids. CDR1 is MNHEY and CDR2 is SVGAGI in the germline V gene. Here the CDR3 DNA reads TGTGCCAGCAGTTACTCGAGCGGGGATCTGGAGACCCAGTACTTC. It codes for CASSYSSGDLETQYF.

In this sample, this clone turned up once. V is TRBV2 and J is TRBJ2-2; D gene uncertain. V was trimmed by 2 bases and J by 0 bases, leaving 10 bases between them. This CDR3 contains 16 residues. Per the germline V gene, CDR1 is SNHLY and CDR2 is FYNNEI. The CDR3 loop reads CASSEIGSSNTGELFF. Written as DNA, the CDR3 is TGTGCCAGCAGTGAAATAGGGTCATCGAACACCGGGGAGCTGTTTTTT.

This chain joins TRBV4-1 and TRBJ1-2; no clear D gene. V was trimmed by 0 bases and J by 3 bases, leaving 14 bases between them. CDR3 size: 16 residues. The germline gives CDR1 MGHRA, CDR2 YSYEKL. The DNA for the CDR3 is TGCGCCAGCAGCCAAGATAGTCCGGCTCCCTACTATGGCTACACCTTC. Translation: CASSQDSPAPYYGYTF.

This chain uses TRBV28 with TRBJ1-5; 10 nucleotides agree with TRBD1. Losses at the gene ends were 5 bases for V and 6 bases for J; bases not matched to a gene: 7. The V gene's germline CDR1 is MDHEN and CDR2 SYDVKM. CDR3 length equals 15 residues. The CDR3: CASSQRTGGSQPQHF. DNA of the CDR3: TGTGCCAGCAGTCAAAGGACAGGGGGGAGTCAGCCCCAGCATTTT.